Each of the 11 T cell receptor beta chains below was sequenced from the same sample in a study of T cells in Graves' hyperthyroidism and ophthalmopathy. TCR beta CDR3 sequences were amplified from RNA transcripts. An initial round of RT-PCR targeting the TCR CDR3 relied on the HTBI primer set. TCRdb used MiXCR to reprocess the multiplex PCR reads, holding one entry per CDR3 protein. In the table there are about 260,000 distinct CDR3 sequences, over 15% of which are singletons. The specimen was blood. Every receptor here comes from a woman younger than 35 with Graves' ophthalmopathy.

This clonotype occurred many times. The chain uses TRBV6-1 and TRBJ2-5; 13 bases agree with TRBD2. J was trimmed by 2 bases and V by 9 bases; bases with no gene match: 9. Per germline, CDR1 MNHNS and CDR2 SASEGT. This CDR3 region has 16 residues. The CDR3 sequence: CASTKRTSGRQETQYF. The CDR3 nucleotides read TGTGCCAGTACTAAGAGGACTAGCGGGAGACAAGAGACCCAGTACTTC.

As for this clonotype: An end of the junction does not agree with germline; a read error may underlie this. The CDR3 DNA sequence: TGCGCCAGCAGCCCCTCCGGCCGCGGGGGGATCAATGAGCAGTTCTTC. Translation gives CASSPSGRGGINEQFF. This rearrangement joins TRBV9 to TRBJ2-1; 8 bases are a match to TRBD2. The germline CDR1 and CDR2 sequences are SGDLS and YYNGEE. There are 16 residues in the CDR3.

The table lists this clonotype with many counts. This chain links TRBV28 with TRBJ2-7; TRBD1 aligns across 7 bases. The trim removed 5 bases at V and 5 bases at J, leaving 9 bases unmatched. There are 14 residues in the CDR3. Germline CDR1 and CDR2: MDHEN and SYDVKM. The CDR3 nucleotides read TGTGCCAGCAGTGGGGAGACAGGGAAGGACGAGCAGTACTTC. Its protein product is CASSGETGKDEQYF.

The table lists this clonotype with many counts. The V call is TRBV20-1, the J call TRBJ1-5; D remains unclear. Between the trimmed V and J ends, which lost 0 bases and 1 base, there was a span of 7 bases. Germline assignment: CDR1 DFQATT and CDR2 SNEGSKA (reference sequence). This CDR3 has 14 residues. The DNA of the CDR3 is TGCAGTGCTAGAGATCTTAGCAGCAATCAGCCCCAGCATTTT. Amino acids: CSARDLSSNQPQHF.

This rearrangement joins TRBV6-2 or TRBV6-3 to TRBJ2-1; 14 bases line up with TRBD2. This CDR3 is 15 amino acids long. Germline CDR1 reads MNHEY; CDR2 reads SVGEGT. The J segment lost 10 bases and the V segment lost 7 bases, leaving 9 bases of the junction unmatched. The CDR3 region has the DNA TGTGCCAGCACCCAAGGGACTAGCGGGAGTTGGGAGCAGTTCTTC. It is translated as CASTQGTSGSWEQFF.

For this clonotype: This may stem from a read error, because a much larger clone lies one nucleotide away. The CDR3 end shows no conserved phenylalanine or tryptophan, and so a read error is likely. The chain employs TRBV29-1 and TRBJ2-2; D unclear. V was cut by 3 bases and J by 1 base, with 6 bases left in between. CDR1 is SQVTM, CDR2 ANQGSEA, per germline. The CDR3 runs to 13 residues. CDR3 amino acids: CSVDYRNTGELFS. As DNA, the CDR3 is TGCAGCGTTGATTACCGGAACACCGGGGAGCTGTTTTCT.

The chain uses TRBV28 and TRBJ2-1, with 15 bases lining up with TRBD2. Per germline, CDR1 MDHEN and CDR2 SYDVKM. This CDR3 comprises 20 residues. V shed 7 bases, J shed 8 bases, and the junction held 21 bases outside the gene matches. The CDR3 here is CASNPTVRTSGGANLDEQFF. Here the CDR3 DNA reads TGTGCCAGCAACCCAACGGTGAGGACTAGCGGGGGGGCCAACTTAGATGAGCAGTTCTTC.

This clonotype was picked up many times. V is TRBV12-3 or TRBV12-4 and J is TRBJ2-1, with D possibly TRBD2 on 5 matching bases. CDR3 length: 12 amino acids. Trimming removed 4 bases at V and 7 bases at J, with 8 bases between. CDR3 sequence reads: CASSWTVNEQFF. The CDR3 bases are TGTGCCAGCAGTTGGACTGTGAATGAGCAGTTCTTC.

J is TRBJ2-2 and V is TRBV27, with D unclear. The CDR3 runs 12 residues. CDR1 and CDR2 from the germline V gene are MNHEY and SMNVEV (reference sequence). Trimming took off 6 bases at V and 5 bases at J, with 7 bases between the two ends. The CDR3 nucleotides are TGTGCCAGCAGCCCTCTTACCGGGGAGCTGTTTTTT. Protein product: CASSPLTGELFF.

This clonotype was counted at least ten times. The CDR3 coding sequence is TGTGCTAGTGGTTTGGGAAACTCTGGAAACACCATATATTTT. As protein: CASGLGNSGNTIYF. The genes are TRBV12-5 and TRBJ1-3; D is undetermined. The CDR3 is made up of 14 amino acids. CDR1 is LGHNT, CDR2 FRNRAP, per germline. With 1 base removed from V and 0 bases from J, the gap between germline ends came to 4 bases.

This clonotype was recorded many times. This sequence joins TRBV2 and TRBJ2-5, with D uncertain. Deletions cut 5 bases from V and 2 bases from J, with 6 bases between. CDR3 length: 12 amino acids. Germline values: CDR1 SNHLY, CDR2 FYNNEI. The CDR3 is CASSWGQETQYF. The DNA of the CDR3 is TGTGCCAGCAGTTGGGGACAAGAGACCCAGTACTTC.